Following are 32 T cell receptor beta chains from one sample sequenced in a study of cytomegalovirus exposure and HLA in healthy donors. A multiplex PCR was run with 60 Vbeta primers and 13 Jbeta primers. Profiled with immunoSEQ multiplex PCR; TCRdb holds only in-frame clones, not every one. In the table there are approximately 130,000 clones, approximately 84% of which are singletons. Sequencing was done on a sample of PBMCs. These receptor sequences come from a boy under 10 years old in good health and CMV-seronegative.

The CDR3 sequence: CAWRQGGGSSNQPQHF. In nucleotides, the CDR3 is TGTGCCTGGAGACAGGGAGGGGGTTCTAGCAATCAGCCCCAGCATTTT. J is TRBJ1-5 and V is TRBV30, with D possibly being TRBD1 (6 bases). V dropped 3 bases and J dropped 0 bases, with 15 bases sitting between them. This CDR3 is built from 16 residues. CDR1 and CDR2 from the germline V gene are GTSNPN and SVGIG (reference sequence).

The genes are TRBV14 and TRBJ2-1; TRBD2 matches at 14 bases. Germline V CDR1 and CDR2: SGHDN, FVKESK. With 2 bases clipped from V and 2 bases from J, the junction kept 14 bases outside the gene matches. The CDR3 contains 21 residues. The CDR3 nucleotides are TGTGCCAGCAGCCAACGACCCCGGGGACTAGCGGGGGTATGGGCCTACAATGAGCAGTTCTTC. This gives the protein CASSQRPRGLAGVWAYNEQFF.

Comment on this clone: At one of its ends the junction is not consistent with the germline gene, which may arise from a read error. The J gene is TRBJ1-1, the V gene TRBV6-1; D unclear. CDR1 is MNHNS, CDR2 SASEGT, per germline. The CDR3 runs 15 residues. Here the CDR3 DNA reads TGTGCCAGCAGTTTACACCGGGCGGAGGGCATTGAAGCCTTCTTT. Translation gives CASSLHRAEGIEAFF.

J is TRBJ1-5 and V is TRBV9; unclear D gene. The CDR3 spans 12 residues. With 3 bases removed from V and 7 bases from J, the gap between germline ends came to 8 bases. Germline loops: CDR1 SGDLS, CDR2 YYNGEE. In nucleotides, the CDR3 is TGTGCCAGCAGCGCCCCCCTCCAGCCCCAGCATTTT. It translates to CASSAPLQPQHF.

The V gene is TRBV5-1, the J gene TRBJ2-7, with TRBD1 as a possible D gene (6 bases). CDR1 SGHRS and CDR2 YFSETQ come from the germline V gene. The CDR3 has 15 residues. V lost 4 bases, J lost 2 bases, and 16 bases lay in between. The CDR3 reads CASSPTGTLTYEQYF. The CDR3, as DNA: TGCGCCAGCAGCCCCACCGGGACACTTACCTACGAGCAGTACTTC.

This clone turned up a few times. The V gene is TRBV11-2, the J gene TRBJ2-7; D is possibly TRBD1 (6 bases). This CDR3 has 15 amino acids. Germline assignment: CDR1 SGHAT and CDR2 FQNNGV. Trimming took off 4 bases at V and 3 bases at J, with 16 bases between the two ends. CDR3 sequence reads: CASSSAGAPIYEQYF. In nucleotides, the CDR3 is TGTGCCAGCAGCTCCGCAGGGGCCCCAATCTACGAGCAGTACTTC.

V is TRBV27 and J is TRBJ1-2, with D possibly TRBD1 on 6 matching bases. The CDR3 contains 14 residues. From germline, CDR1 is MNHEY and CDR2 SMNVEV (reference sequence). The V end was cut by 5 bases, the J end by 4 bases, with 14 bases between. CDR3 in amino acids: CASSLQGMGYGYTF. The CDR3 DNA sequence: TGTGCCAGCAGTCTACAGGGAATGGGCTATGGCTACACCTTC.

This clone was picked up one time. V usage is TRBV29-1 and J usage is TRBJ1-2; 7 nucleotides agree with TRBD1. CDR3 length: 11 residues. Germline values: CDR1 SQVTM, CDR2 ANQGSEA. The ends lost 6 bases at V and 4 bases at J; junction bases unmatched: 2. Written as DNA, the CDR3 is TGCAGCGTCGGACAGGTCTATGGCTACACCTTC. The encoded protein is CSVGQVYGYTF.

This clone was recorded once. This chain connects TRBV4-3 to TRBJ1-2; D unresolved. The germline CDR1 and CDR2 sequences are LGHNA and YSLEER. V was clipped by 4 bases and J by 2 bases, with 8 bases between them. CDR3 length: 13 residues. Written as DNA, the CDR3 is TGCGCCAGCAGCCCCTACAGAAACTATGGCTACACCTTC. This codes for CASSPYRNYGYTF.

The chain combines TRBV5-4 with TRBJ2-1, with TRBD2 identical over 8 bases. V lost 0 bases, J lost 4 bases, and 3 bases stayed unmatched. Germline V gives CDR1 SGHNT, CDR2 YYREEE (reference sequence). The CDR3 sequence is 15 residues long. Here the CDR3 DNA reads TGTGCCAGCAGCTTGGGAGCGGGAGCGTACAATGAGCAGTTCTTC. This codes for CASSLGAGAYNEQFF.

This clone was counted between two and nine times. V is TRBV1 and J is TRBJ2-3; TRBD1, the table's D call, was not compared with the DNA. TRBV1 represents a pseudogene. The CDR3 is 18 residues long. Here the CDR3 reads CTSSQEPQGLIRTDTQYF. The CDR3 DNA follows: TGCACCAGCAGCCAGGAACCACAGGGCTTGATCCGCACAGATACGCAGTATTTT.

This sequence joins TRBV7-2 and TRBJ1-2; D unresolved. In germline, CDR1 is SGHTA, CDR2 FQGNSA. The CDR3 consists of 13 residues. The V end was cut by 3 bases, the J end by 4 bases, with 9 bases between. The DNA for the CDR3 is TGTGCCAGCAGCTTCGAGCCAGGCTATGGCTACACCTTC. Translated: CASSFEPGYGYTF.

The V and J genes are TRBV18 and TRBJ2-5; D might be TRBD2 (5 bases). Between the trimmed V and J ends, which lost 0 bases and 4 bases, there was a span of 15 bases. Germline CDR1 is KGHSH and CDR2 is LQKENI. The CDR3 sequence is 16 residues long. This CDR3 reads CASSPPTPGSRETQYF. In nucleotides, the CDR3 is TGTGCCAGCTCACCACCCACGCCGGGATCAAGAGAGACCCAGTACTTC.

The gene calls are TRBV30 and TRBJ1-1; D perhaps matches TRBD1 (5 bases). The CDR3 has 13 residues. V was trimmed by 5 bases and J by 1 base, leaving 11 bases between them. The germline gives CDR1 GTSNPN, CDR2 SVGIG (reference sequence). The DNA for the CDR3 is TGTGCCTGGCTTCTGACAGCGAACACTGAAGCTTTCTTT. Translated, it gives CAWLLTANTEAFF.

The chain recombines TRBV5-4 with TRBJ1-1; D remains ambiguous. The CDR3 totals 13 residues. Germline assignment: CDR1 SGHNT and CDR2 YYREEE (reference sequence). The V end lost 2 bases, the J end lost 7 bases, and 12 bases lay between the germline ends. The CDR3 loop reads CASSFGLAGEAFF. The CDR3, as DNA: TGTGCCAGCAGCTTTGGACTGGCGGGTGAAGCTTTCTTT. Looking up the rest from reference TRBV5-4 and TRBJ1-1 gives the full variable domain: ETGVTQSPTHLIKTRGQQVTLRCSSQSGHNTVSWYQQALGQGPQFIFQYYREEENGRGNFPPRFSGLQFPNYSSELNVNALELDDSALYLCASSFGLAGEAFFGQGTRLTVV.

The V gene is TRBV7-6, the J gene TRBJ2-5; TRBD1 matches at 9 bases. This CDR3 region has 15 residues. After removal of 5 bases from V and 7 bases from J, the junction contained 11 bases not matched to a gene. The germline V gene has CDR1 SGHVS and CDR2 FNYEAQ. CDR3: CASSLGTGSPGTQYF. The CDR3 DNA reads TGTGCCAGCAGCCTCGGGACAGGGAGTCCGGGGACCCAGTACTTC.

This sequence joins TRBV7-3 and TRBJ2-5; a possible D gene is TRBD1 (5 bases). Germline CDR1 reads SGHTA; CDR2 reads FQGTGA. The CDR3 covers 14 residues. V was cut by 6 bases and J by 4 bases, with 15 bases left in between. The CDR3 protein is CASSPQVGRETQYF. The CDR3 nucleotides are TGTGCCAGCAGTCCACAGGTCGGCCGAGAGACCCAGTACTTC.

There are a few counts of this clone. The CDR3 spells CASKVAGSGNTIYF. The CDR3 coding sequence is TGTGCCAGCAAGGTGGCGGGCTCTGGAAACACCATATATTTT. V and J are TRBV6-5 and TRBJ1-3; D is unresolved. The CDR3 is 14 amino acids. V was pared by 7 bases and J by 0 bases, with 10 bases between. Germline lookup yields CDR1 MNHEY and CDR2 SVGAGI.

This chain links TRBV15 with TRBJ2-3; 10 bases agree with TRBD2. The V segment lost 4 bases and the J segment 4 bases; nucleotides outside the gene matches: 5. CDR3 size: 15 residues. Germline lookup yields CDR1 LNHNV and CDR2 YYDKDF (reference sequence). The CDR3 DNA follows: TGTGCCACCAGCAACCAGCGGGGGGGCGCAGATACGCAGTATTTT. Translated, it gives CATSNQRGGADTQYF.

This rearrangement joins TRBV5-6 to TRBJ2-7; possible D gene TRBD1, 6 bases. This CDR3 spans 13 amino acids. Germline CDR1 and CDR2: SGHDT and YYEEEE. V was trimmed by 4 bases and J by 7 bases, leaving 15 bases between them. Here the CDR3 reads CASSGGFYSEQYV. The CDR3 DNA sequence: TGTGCCAGCAGCGGGGGCTTCTACTCTGAGCAGTACGTC.

This rearrangement joins TRBV19 to TRBJ1-2; tentatively, D is TRBD1 (5 bases). V was cut by 8 bases and J by 3 bases, with 16 bases left in between. This CDR3 comprises 14 residues. Germline V CDR1 and CDR2: LNHDA, SQIVND (reference sequence). The CDR3 here is CASGPGGSYYGYTF. The CDR3 coding sequence is TGTGCCAGTGGTCCGGGGGGGTCTTACTATGGCTACACCTTC.

The chain has TRBV7-8 and TRBJ2-1; 8 nucleotides agree with TRBD2. Trimming cost V 6 bases and J 6 bases; bases outside gene matches: 16. Looked up from germline, CDR1 is SGHVS and CDR2 is FQNEAQ. CDR3 length equals 17 residues. The CDR3 nucleotides read TGTGCCAGCAGTTACTTGGGCGATAGCGGGACCTTCAATGAGCAGTTCTTC. Its protein is CASSYLGDSGTFNEQFF.

The chain links TRBV5-6 to TRBJ2-1; D gene uncertain. In germline, CDR1 is SGHDT, CDR2 YYEEEE. The germline V and J ends were trimmed by 4 bases and 0 bases, with 11 bases remaining between them. The CDR3 is 15 amino acids. DNA for the CDR3: TGTGCCAGCAGCCGAGGCCCGAGCTCCTACAATGAGCAGTTCTTC. This translates into CASSRGPSSYNEQFF.

The J gene is TRBJ2-3, the V gene TRBV5-1; D is perhaps TRBD2 (5 bases). With 0 bases removed from V and 1 base from J, the gap between germline ends came to 9 bases. CDR1 is SGHRS and CDR2 is YFSETQ in the germline V gene. The CDR3 contains 15 residues. CDR3 in amino acids: CASSLAVSGTDTQYF. CDR3 bases: TGCGCCAGCAGCTTGGCTGTTAGCGGCACAGATACGCAGTATTTT.

J is TRBJ1-2 and V is TRBV13; 9 nucleotides align to TRBD1. The V segment lost 1 base and the J segment 4 bases; nucleotides outside the gene matches: 7. CDR1 and CDR2 from the germline V gene are PRHDT and FYEKMQ (reference sequence). The CDR3 covers 16 residues. In DNA, the CDR3 is TGTGCCAGCAGCTTAGAGAGACAGGGGGAGATCTATGGCTACACCTTC. Protein sequence: CASSLERQGEIYGYTF.

This rearrangement joins TRBV19 to TRBJ1-1; 10 bases align to TRBD1. V lost 7 bases and J lost 3; bases outside the gene matches: 8. The CDR3 is made up of 15 amino acids. Germline assignment: CDR1 LNHDA and CDR2 SQIVND (reference sequence). The CDR3 reads CASKIGTGAYTEAFF. The CDR3 DNA reads as TGTGCCAGTAAGATTGGGACAGGGGCGTACACTGAAGCTTTCTTT. Full variable domain (remainder filled in from reference TRBV19 and TRBJ1-1): DGGITQSPKYLFRKEGQNVTLSCEQNLNHDAMYWYRQDPGQGLRLIYYSQIVNDFQKGDIAEGYSVSREKKESFPLTVTSAQKNPTAFYLCASKIGTGAYTEAFFGQGTRLTVV.

The gene calls are TRBV11-2 and TRBJ2-3; 8 nucleotides match TRBD2. The CDR3 contains 15 residues. Germline CDR1 and CDR2: SGHAT and FQNNGV. J lost 5 bases, V lost 5 bases, and 9 bases had no gene match. The CDR3 coding sequence is TGTGCCAGCAGCACTCGGGAGGGTTATATAGATACGCAGTATTTT. Its protein is CASSTREGYIDTQYF.

The chain joins TRBV7-6 to TRBJ1-2, with TRBD1 matching over 7 bases. The V and J ends lost 5 bases and 2 bases, in that order; junction bases with no gene match: 5. The CDR3 contains 14 residues. The V gene's germline CDR1 is SGHVS and CDR2 FNYEAQ. As DNA, the CDR3 is TGTGCCAGCAGCCCACGAGGGGGCAACTATGGCTACACCTTC. It translates to CASSPRGGNYGYTF.

This sequence joins TRBV4-2 and TRBJ2-2; D is possibly TRBD2 (6 bases). With 1 base removed from V and 1 base from J, the gap between germline ends came to 10 bases. CDR3 size: 16 residues. Germline V gene data show CDR1 as LGHNA and CDR2 as YNFKEQ. The CDR3 loop is CASSQVGRENTGELFF. The DNA of the CDR3 is TGTGCCAGCAGCCAAGTAGGGCGGGAGAACACCGGGGAGCTGTTTTTT.

CDR3 sequence (DNA): TGCAGTCTTCAGGACAGCCCCAGGGTGTTCTTC. It yields the protein CSLQDSPRVFF. This rearrangement joins TRBV20-1 to TRBJ2-1; possible D gene TRBD1, 6 bases. Germline lookup yields CDR1 DFQATT and CDR2 SNEGSKA (reference sequence). Trimming cost V 8 bases and J 15 bases, with 20 bases left between them. The CDR3 covers 11 residues.

This clone was picked up one time. Here the CDR3 DNA reads TGCGCCAGCAGCTCCACACCGGGACAGGGGGCTGATGAGCAGTACTTC. The encoded protein is CASSSTPGQGADEQYF. The chain employs TRBV4-3 and TRBJ2-7; TRBD1 matches 12 bases. V shed 5 bases, J shed 7 bases, and the junction held 12 bases outside the gene matches. CDR1 LGHNA and CDR2 YSLEER come from the germline V gene. The CDR3 is 16 residues long.

The CDR3: CASSLFPGQGTNTGELFF. The CDR3 DNA follows: TGTGCCAGCAGTTTATTCCCCGGACAGGGGACGAACACCGGGGAGCTGTTTTTT. J is TRBJ2-2 and V is TRBV28; TRBD1 matches 9 bases. The V gene end was trimmed by 1 base and the J gene end by 0 bases; junction bases not matched to a gene: 6. CDR3 length: 18 amino acids. The germline V gene encodes CDR1 MDHEN and CDR2 SYDVKM.